The source of this T cell receptor beta chain is a study of response to subunit inactivated influenza vaccine. Study outcomes and limitations: The authors put forward the suggestion that each seasonal influenza vaccination may bring in only a limited number of new T cells.

CDR1 and CDR2 from the germline V gene are MNHEY and SVGEGT. Unmatched junction bases numbered 7, after V lost 6 bases and J lost 2 bases. The CDR3 is made up of 15 amino acids. About this clonotype itself: Antigen unknown.

TCRdb processed the RT-PCR reads anew with MiXCR; each CDR3 protein has one entry. The sample lists 800,000 or so distinct CDR3 sequences, 21% occurring once. The sequence was collected from a man aged 50-59 years who received an inactivated influenza vaccine. The chain recombines TRBV6-2 or TRBV6-3 with TRBJ2-7; 10 bases agree with TRBD2. The sequenced sample was PBMCs from blood, obtained roughly 5 days after vaccination. CDR3 nucleotides: TGTGCCAGCAGCCACGGACTAGCGGAAACCTACGAGCAGTACTTC. It specifies CASSHGLAETYEQYF.